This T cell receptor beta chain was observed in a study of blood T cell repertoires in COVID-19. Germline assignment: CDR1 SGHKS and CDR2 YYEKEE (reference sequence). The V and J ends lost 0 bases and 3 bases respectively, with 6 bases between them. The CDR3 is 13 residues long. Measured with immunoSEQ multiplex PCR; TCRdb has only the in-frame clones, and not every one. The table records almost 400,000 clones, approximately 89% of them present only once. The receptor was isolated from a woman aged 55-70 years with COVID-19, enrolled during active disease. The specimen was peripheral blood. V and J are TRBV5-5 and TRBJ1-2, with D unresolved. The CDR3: CASSLGTYYGYTF. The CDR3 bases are TGTGCCAGCAGCTTGGGCACATACTATGGCTACACCTTC.